A single sample is the source of the 13 T cell receptor beta chains below, sequenced in a study of blood T cells in healthy people across ages. For the second PCR, which ran for roughly 7 to 11 cycles, a sample-barcoded 5' primer and a J-beta primer mix were used. TCRdb reprocessed the 5' RACE reads via MiXCR and lists one record per CDR3 protein. There are roughly 650,000 distinct CDR3 sequences in the sample; approximately 29% occur only once, and roughly 14% lies in the top ten. Sequences were obtained from blood. Source of these receptors: a woman over 75 in good health.

This clonotype was observed a handful of times. The chain has TRBV6-5 and TRBJ1-1; tentatively, D is TRBD1 (6 bases). The CDR3 sequence is 18 residues long. In germline, CDR1 is MNHEY, CDR2 SVGAGI. V was cut by 0 bases and J by 6 bases, with 23 bases left in between. CDR3 loop: CASSYSGAGVRVKAEAFF. The CDR3, as DNA: TGTGCCAGCAGTTACTCGGGGGCAGGGGTCCGGGTTAAGGCTGAAGCTTTCTTT.

The CDR3, as DNA: TGTGCCAGCAGCTTAGGTGGCGGGGGGGGTCATACGCAGTATTTT. This gives the protein CASSLGGGGGHTQYF. This rearrangement joins TRBV7-2 to TRBJ2-3, with 9 positions matching TRBD2. CDR1 and CDR2 from the germline V gene are SGHTA and FQGNSA. The junction had 6 bases not matched to a gene; V was cut back by 1 base and J by 7 bases. The CDR3 totals 15 residues. The full variable domain, completed using reference TRBV7-2 and TRBJ2-3, is GAGVSQSPSNKVTEKGKDVELRCDPISGHTALYWYRQSLGQGLEFLIYFQGNSAPDKSGLPSDRFSAERTGGSVSTLTIQRTQQEDSAVYLCASSLGGGGGHTQYFGPGTRLTVL.

CDR3 residues: CSVESRSNYGYTF. The DNA for the CDR3 is TGCAGCGTTGAATCCAGGTCTAACTATGGCTACACCTTC. V usage is TRBV29-1 and J usage is TRBJ1-2; D gene uncertain. Trimming cost V 2 bases and J 0 bases, with 7 bases left between them. This CDR3 contains 13 residues. Germline V lookup: CDR1 SQVTM, CDR2 ANQGSEA.

In DNA form, the CDR3 reads TGTGCCACCCTCTCGGGGAACTACAATGAGCAGTACTTC. Encoded protein: CATLSGNYNEQYF. The rearrangement uses TRBV7-8 and TRBJ2-1, with D possibly being TRBD2 (5 bases). The J call may be wrong; the DNA end is better matched by TRBJ2-7. This CDR3 spans 13 amino acids. CDR1 is SGHVS and CDR2 is FQNEAQ in the germline V gene.

The V and J genes are TRBV6-6 and TRBJ1-1; D call uncertain. V lost 0 bases and J lost 5, with 10 bases in between. The CDR3 loop spans 14 amino acids. CDR1 and CDR2 from the germline V gene are MNHNY and SVGAGI (reference sequence). CDR3 bases: TGTGCCAGCAGTTACTCCAGCTTGGGAACTGAAGCTTTCTTT. Translated, it gives CASSYSSLGTEAFF.

A few counts support this clonotype. The chain has TRBV20-1 and TRBJ2-1; TRBD1 matches at 7 bases. J was trimmed by 7 bases and V by 6 bases; bases with no gene match: 6. CDR3 length equals 12 residues. Germline CDR1 is DFQATT and CDR2 is SNEGSKA (reference sequence). CDR3 sequence (DNA): TGCAGTGCCACACAGGGGTGGAATGAGCAGTTCTTC. Protein product: CSATQGWNEQFF.

About this clonotype itself: Germline is not matched at one junction end, which may reflect a read error. The V call is TRBV12-3 or TRBV12-4, the J call TRBJ2-3; TRBD1 matches at 7 bases. There are 16 residues in the CDR3. Here the CDR3 reads CASSSGQRATADAQYF. The CDR3, as DNA: TGTGCCAGCAGTTCGGGACAGAGAGCCACCGCAGATGCGCAGTATTTT.

This clonotype was seen ten or more times. The chain recombines TRBV29-1 with TRBJ1-2; 9 positions match TRBD1. The V and J ends lost 4 bases and 8 bases, in that order; junction bases with no gene match: 8. Per germline, CDR1 SQVTM and CDR2 ANQGSEA. The CDR3 has 13 amino acids. The CDR3 DNA reads as TGCAGCGTTGGGGACAGGGACAGAGTAGGCTACACCTTC. This gives the protein CSVGDRDRVGYTF.

This clonotype was found many times. The genes are TRBV7-8 and TRBJ1-2, with D perhaps matching TRBD1 (6 bases). This CDR3 contains 13 residues. Per the germline V gene, CDR1 is SGHVS and CDR2 is FQNEAQ. V was pared by 7 bases and J by 8 bases, with 17 bases between. Here the CDR3 DNA reads TGTGCCAGCACCAGCCGGGGGGCGGGAGGCTACACCTTC. Translated: CASTSRGAGGYTF.

V and J are TRBV20-1 and TRBJ2-3; 12 bases line up with TRBD2. Germline V gives CDR1 DFQATT, CDR2 SNEGSKA (reference sequence). The V segment lost 0 bases and the J segment 8 bases; nucleotides outside the gene matches: 12. The CDR3 consists of 17 residues. CDR3 DNA sequence: TGCAGTGCTAGAGATCCCCTAGCGGGGGGGGCCGGGGGTACGCAGTATTTT. Its translation is CSARDPLAGGAGGTQYF.

The chain couples TRBV3-1 to TRBJ1-6; D remains ambiguous. The germline gives CDR1 LGHDT, CDR2 YNNKEL (reference sequence). V lost 0 bases, J lost 13 bases, and 10 bases lay in between. This CDR3 comprises 13 residues. CDR3: CASSQEHSLPLHF. The CDR3 DNA is TGTGCCAGCAGCCAAGAACACAGTCTTCCCCTCCACTTT.

This clonotype was detected a few times. The genes are TRBV12-3 or TRBV12-4 and TRBJ2-2; possibly TRBD1 for D (7 bases). CDR3 length: 15 residues. V was pared by 6 bases and J by 2 bases, with 13 bases between. The CDR3 DNA reads as TGTGCCAGCAGAGACAGGGCGGGAAACACCGGGGAGCTGTTTTTT. As protein: CASRDRAGNTGELFF.

This clonotype came up many times. V usage is TRBV6-5 and J usage is TRBJ2-7; 9 nucleotides match TRBD1. The V gene end was trimmed by 2 bases and the J gene end by 3 bases; junction bases not matched to a gene: 5. CDR1 is MNHEY and CDR2 is SVGAGI in the germline V gene. The CDR3 consists of 15 residues. CDR3 region: CASSYLGQGLYEQYF. The CDR3 nucleotides are TGTGCCAGCAGTTACCTGGGACAGGGCCTCTACGAGCAGTACTTC.